The rows below give T cell receptor beta chains drawn from one sample of a study of response to subunit inactivated influenza vaccine. TCRdb fed the RT-PCR reads into MiXCR, producing one record per CDR3 protein. The table lists over 650,000 distinct CDR3 sequences, less than 20% of them singletons. Sequenced material: PBMCs from blood, taken more than 4 days after vaccination. All receptors derive from a man aged 45-65 years who received an inactivated influenza vaccine. CDR3s include the opening cysteine and the closing phenylalanine or tryptophan. The D gene is left open where the match is weak. The listing skips clone size in some rows; elsewhere it reads once, few, many or a size class.

clone_size: few; j_call: TRBJ1-1; d_call: .; v_call: TRBV6-1; cdr3_nt: TGTGCCAGCAGTGAAGCAGGGGACACTGAAGCTTTCTTT; cdr3_aa: CASSEAGDTEAFF
clone_size: few; j_call: TRBJ2-1; d_call: .; v_call: TRBV4-1; cdr3_nt: TGCGCCAGCAGCGTTCCGCGGACCTACAATGAGCAGTTCTTC; cdr3_aa: CASSVPRTYNEQFF
clone_size: few; j_call: TRBJ2-3; d_call: .; v_call: TRBV11-2; cdr3_nt: TGTGCCAGCAGCTTTTGGGTCGCAGATACGCAGTATTTT; cdr3_aa: CASSFWVADTQYF
clone_size: few; j_call: TRBJ2-3; d_call: TRBD1; v_call: TRBV6-1; cdr3_nt: TGTGCCAGCACCCAGATGTCAGGGGGCAGGACAGATACGCAGTATTTT; cdr3_aa: CASTQMSGGRTDTQYF
clone_size: many; j_call: TRBJ2-5; d_call: TRBD2; v_call: TRBV5-5; cdr3_nt: TGTGCCAGCAGCTTGATAGCGGGAGAGACCCAGTACTTC; cdr3_aa: CASSLIAGETQYF
clone_size: .; j_call: TRBJ2-3; d_call: .; v_call: TRBV3-1; cdr3_nt: TGTGCCAGCAGCCGTGCTTCGGCTAGCACAGATACGCAGTATTTT; cdr3_aa: CASSRASASTDTQYF
clone_size: .; j_call: TRBJ2-7; d_call: .; v_call: TRBV6-2/TRBV6-3; cdr3_nt: TGTGCCAGCAGTTACTCGTTAGGCAGCCACTACGAGCAGTACTTC; cdr3_aa: CASSYSLGSHYEQYF
clone_size: .; j_call: TRBJ2-4; d_call: .; v_call: TRBV12-3/TRBV12-4; cdr3_nt: TGTGCCAGCAGTACTCAGACAGACTATTTAAAAAACATTCAGTACTTC; cdr3_aa: CASSTQTDYLKNIQYF
clone_size: .; j_call: TRBJ2-2; d_call: .; v_call: TRBV6-1; cdr3_nt: TGTGCCAGCAGCGATTTCGGGGGGCAGAACACCGGGGAGCTGTTTTTT; cdr3_aa: CASSDFGGQNTGELFF
clone_size: .; j_call: TRBJ2-1; d_call: .; v_call: TRBV7-2; cdr3_nt: TGTGCCAGCAGCTCGGGTCTTAGCTCCTACAATGAGCAGTTCTTC; cdr3_aa: CASSSGLSSYNEQFF
clone_size: few; j_call: TRBJ2-2; d_call: TRBD1; v_call: TRBV20-1; cdr3_nt: TGCAGTGCTAGAGCCGGGACAGGGAGCATCGTCACCGGGGAGCTGTTTTTT; cdr3_aa: CSARAGTGSIVTGELFF
clone_size: .; j_call: TRBJ2-1; d_call: TRBD2; v_call: TRBV7-3; cdr3_nt: TGTGCCAGCAGCGCGGGACTAGCGGGATCCTACAATGAGCAGTTCTTC; cdr3_aa: CASSAGLAGSYNEQFF
clone_size: few; j_call: TRBJ1-5; d_call: .; v_call: TRBV6-1; cdr3_nt: TGTGCCAGCAGGCCCGGACAATCCTGGGGCAATCAGCCCCAGCATTTT; cdr3_aa: CASRPGQSWGNQPQHF
clone_size: .; j_call: TRBJ1-3; d_call: TRBD1; v_call: TRBV10-2; cdr3_nt: TGCGCCAGCAGTGACGGGACAGCTCGGGGAAACACCATATATTTT; cdr3_aa: CASSDGTARGNTIYF
clone_size: .; j_call: TRBJ2-7; d_call: TRBD1; v_call: TRBV12-3/TRBV12-4; cdr3_nt: TGTGCCAGCAGTTTAAGGGACAGGGAGGCCGAGCAGAACTTC; cdr3_aa: CASSLRDREAEQNF
clone_size: .; j_call: TRBJ2-3; d_call: .; v_call: TRBV28; cdr3_nt: TGTGCCAGCAGCAACGGACAGTTTCCTTGGGATACGCAGTATTTT; cdr3_aa: CASSNGQFPWDTQYF